This T cell receptor (beta chain) was sequenced in a study of CD4 T cells in relation to SARS-CoV-2 and coronaviruses. TCRdb's table, derived via immunoSEQ multiplex PCR, lists solely in-frame clones and lacks some. This sample has 20,000 or so clones, with approximately 80% found just once. The unexposed donors gave CD4+ T cells in about 2011-2018, prior to COVID-19. CD4+ T cells were isolated from the cells after about ten days of culture. Testing used SARS-CoV-2 S/N and four cold-coronavirus spikes on unexposed-donor CD4+ T cells, cells permitting. Cultures held 1.5 million to 2.5 million PBMCs per well with about 10 IU/ml IL-2. Note on this clone: What it recognizes is unknown.

This TCR was recovered from a human donor in good health. Sequenced: CD4+ T cells from PBMCs, cultured in vitro.

The CDR3 DNA reads as TGCAGCGTCACGACAGAGAGCACAGATACGCAGTATTTT. Translated: CSVTTESTDTQYF. This sequence joins TRBV29-1 and TRBJ2-3, with a weak D call TRBD1 (5 bases). Trimming took off 6 bases at V and 0 bases at J, with 10 bases between the two ends. This CDR3 spans 13 amino acids. CDR1 is SQVTM and CDR2 is ANQGSEA in the germline V gene.